A single sample gave rise to the 32 T cell receptor beta chains below, sequenced in a study of shared clonotypes between healthy human individuals (dated by TCRdb to 2020 to 2021). The method behind the library was the immunoSEQ multiplex PCR assay. TCRdb retrieved this table from immuneACCESS and kept in-frame rearrangements only. Not all clones are present; in checked studies, unresolved V genes account for under half, and no reason is known for the remainder. This sample has about 510,000 clones in its table, and over 75% of those were observed once. Around 13% of the sample belongs to the ten largest clones. The sequencing input was PBMCs. These receptors originate from a middle-aged woman in good health. Some clones in this sample may be carry-over from other donors' samples.

This clone turned up a few times. The chain is built from TRBV9 and TRBJ1-3; TRBD1 agrees at 9 bases. V lost 4 bases and J lost 0; bases outside the gene matches: 5. From germline, CDR1 is SGDLS and CDR2 YYNGEE. This CDR3 spans 16 amino acids. DNA for the CDR3: TGTGCCAGCAGCCCCGGGACAGGGCACTCTGGAAACACCATATATTTT. Translated: CASSPGTGHSGNTIYF.

The V call is TRBV30, the J call TRBJ2-5, with D perhaps TRBD1 (5 bases). The better agreement between TRBJ2-7 and the DNA end casts doubt on the J call. Looked up from germline, CDR1 is GTSNPN and CDR2 is SVGIG (reference sequence). This CDR3 is built from 11 residues. The CDR3 loop reads CAWTQADEQYF. CDR3 bases: TGTGCCTGGACACAGGCCGACGAGCAGTACTTC.

The chain carries TRBV7-2 and TRBJ2-3, with D possibly being TRBD1 or TRBD2 (6 bases each). The CDR3 consists of 17 residues. Trimming left V 4 bases short and J 3 bases short, with 20 bases between. CDR1 is SGHTA, CDR2 FQGNSA, per germline. CDR3 protein: CASSWAGDFAGTDTQYF. As DNA, the CDR3 is TGTGCCAGCAGCTGGGCAGGGGATTTTGCGGGGACAGATACGCAGTATTTT. The whole variable domain, filled in from reference TRBV7-2 and TRBJ2-3, reads GAGVSQSPSNKVTEKGKDVELRCDPISGHTALYWYRQSLGQGLEFLIYFQGNSAPDKSGLPSDRFSAERTGGSVSTLTIQRTQQEDSAVYLCASSWAGDFAGTDTQYFGPGTRLTVL.

This clone has only one observation. This chain connects TRBV5-1 to TRBJ2-4, with 9 bases lining up with TRBD1. CDR1 and CDR2 from the germline V gene are SGHRS and YFSETQ. This CDR3 comprises 19 residues. V shed 6 bases, J shed 0 bases, and the junction held 16 bases outside the gene matches. The CDR3 loop is CASKNRDRVSRLAKNIQYF. CDR3 nucleotides: TGCGCCAGCAAGAACCGGGACAGGGTGTCCCGGCTAGCCAAAAACATTCAGTACTTC.

The genes are TRBV7-9 and TRBJ2-3; 8 bases align to TRBD2. This CDR3 is built from 15 residues. V lost 8 bases, J lost 2 bases, and 9 bases stayed unmatched. The germline V gene has CDR1 SEHNR and CDR2 FQNEAQ (reference sequence). The CDR3 DNA follows: TGTGCCAGCCACTCGGGACTAGGGAACACAGATACGCAGTATTTT. Its protein product is CASHSGLGNTDTQYF. Variable domain in full (rest from reference TRBV7-9 and TRBJ2-3): DTGVSQNPRHKITKRGQNVTFRCDPISEHNRLYWYRQTLGQGPEFLTYFQNEAQLEKSRLLSDRFSAERPKGSFSTLEIQRTEQGDSAMYLCASHSGLGNTDTQYFGPGTRLTVL.

The rearrangement joins TRBV7-2 to TRBJ2-2; 7 bases are a match to TRBD2. Germline assignment: CDR1 SGHTA and CDR2 FQGNSA. The CDR3 has 14 amino acids. Unmatched junction bases numbered 5, after V lost 3 bases and J lost 7 bases. DNA of the CDR3: TGTGCCAGCAGCTTTGGACTAGTCGTCGGGGAGCTGTTTTTT. Protein product: CASSFGLVVGELFF. The complete variable domain, with remaining parts taken from reference TRBV7-2 and TRBJ2-2, reads GAGVSQSPSNKVTEKGKDVELRCDPISGHTALYWYRQSLGQGLEFLIYFQGNSAPDKSGLPSDRFSAERTGGSVSTLTIQRTQQEDSAVYLCASSFGLVVGELFFGEGSRLTVL.

In its sample, this clone was seen once. The chain links TRBV7-9 to TRBJ2-1; tentatively, D is TRBD2 (5 bases). This CDR3 contains 13 residues. CDR1 SEHNR and CDR2 FQNEAQ come from the germline V gene (reference sequence). Trimming removed 5 bases at V and 9 bases at J, with 14 bases between. CDR3 coding DNA: TGTGCCAGCAGCCCCCGGGGTAAGCTTGAGCAGTTCTTC. Protein product: CASSPRGKLEQFF.

This clone appeared once. V gene TRBV11-3 combines with J gene TRBJ2-7, with 9 nucleotides matching TRBD2. The V gene's germline CDR1 is SGHNT and CDR2 YENEEA. CDR3 length: 14 residues. The V gene end was trimmed by 4 bases and the J gene end by 6 bases; junction bases not matched to a gene: 7. The CDR3 region has the DNA TGTGCCAGCAGCTACGGCGGGAGGGCCTCCGAGCAGTACTTC. Amino acids: CASSYGGRASEQYF.

The genes are TRBV6-5 and TRBJ2-1; D remains unclear. V was trimmed by 2 bases and J by 0 bases, leaving 11 bases between them. The CDR3 covers 16 residues. Germline CDR1 and CDR2: MNHEY and SVGAGI. CDR3 sequence: CASSYDQLSSYNEQFF. CDR3 sequence (DNA): TGTGCCAGCAGTTACGACCAACTTAGCTCCTACAATGAGCAGTTCTTC.

The rearrangement uses TRBV11-2 and TRBJ1-5, with D uncertain. CDR1 and CDR2 (germline): SGHAT, FQNNGV. CDR3 size: 13 residues. Trimming cost V 5 bases and J 1 base, with 6 bases left between them. The CDR3 spells CASSRESNQPQHF. CDR3 DNA: TGTGCCAGCAGCCGAGAGAGCAATCAGCCCCAGCATTTT.

This chain uses TRBV5-1 with TRBJ2-2; D gene ambiguous. Looked up from germline, CDR1 is SGHRS and CDR2 is YFSETQ. Trimming took off 4 bases at V and 3 bases at J, with 10 bases between the two ends. The CDR3 is 14 amino acids. This CDR3 reads CASSLSPDTGELFF. The CDR3 nucleotides read TGCGCCAGCAGCCTAAGTCCCGACACCGGGGAGCTGTTTTTT.

The chain uses TRBV27 and TRBJ1-1; the D is unclear. The V and J ends lost 2 bases and 3 bases respectively, with 10 bases between them. This CDR3 is 14 amino acids long. Germline loops: CDR1 MNHEY, CDR2 SMNVEV (reference sequence). DNA of the CDR3: TGTGCCAGCAGTTTAGAGTCCGCGTACACTGAAGCTTTCTTT. Amino acid sequence: CASSLESAYTEAFF.

V gene TRBV10-2 combines with J gene TRBJ2-5; D is possibly TRBD2 (6 bases). CDR3 length: 15 residues. The germline gives CDR1 WSHSY, CDR2 SAAADI. V lost 8 bases, J lost 2 bases, and 18 bases lay in between. The CDR3 region has the DNA TGCGCCAGCCGTCCGTTCGGGGGAGAGCAAGAGACCCAGTACTTC. Translating it yields CASRPFGGEQETQYF.

The rearrangement uses TRBV10-1 and TRBJ2-7, with D perhaps TRBD2 (6 bases). The germline V and J ends were trimmed by 1 base and 0 bases, with 10 bases remaining between them. The germline V gene has CDR1 WNHNN and CDR2 SYGVQD (reference sequence). The CDR3 length is 15 residues. DNA for the CDR3: TGCGCCAGCAGTGAGTGGGGGACTCACTCCTACGAGCAGTACTTC. This encodes CASSEWGTHSYEQYF.

About this clone itself: At the DNA level, this CDR3 is encoded by other sequences in the same sample as well. The gene calls are TRBV2 and TRBJ2-2, with D unclear. The germline CDR1 and CDR2 sequences are SNHLY and FYNNEI. V was shortened by 8 bases and J by 3 bases, with 4 bases between the two germline ends. This CDR3 is built from 11 residues. The CDR3 nucleotides read TGTGCCAGCTCCGACACCGGGGAGCTGTTTTTT. This gives the protein CASSDTGELFF.

The chain carries TRBV6-5 and TRBJ2-1; TRBD2 matches 11 bases. The germline gives CDR1 MNHEY, CDR2 SVGAGI. The CDR3 runs 16 residues. V shed 0 bases, J shed 4 bases, and the junction held 2 bases outside the gene matches. CDR3 nucleotides: TGTGCCAGCAGTTACTCCCTAGCGGGGGGTTACAATGAGCAGTTCTTC. This codes for CASSYSLAGGYNEQFF.

The CDR3 DNA is TGTGCCAGCAGGGCAGGGGGAAGCTCTGGAAACACCATATATTTT. Its protein product is CASRAGGSSGNTIYF. The chain couples TRBV28 to TRBJ1-3; TRBD1 aligns across 7 bases. CDR1 and CDR2 from the germline V gene are MDHEN and SYDVKM. The V and J ends lost 6 bases and 0 bases, in that order; junction bases with no gene match: 5. The CDR3 runs to 15 residues.

V gene TRBV5-1 combines with J gene TRBJ2-1; TRBD1 aligns across 9 bases. Per the germline V gene, CDR1 is SGHRS and CDR2 is YFSETQ. V trimming: 6 bases; J trimming: 9 bases; junction bases outside the gene matches: 10. The CDR3 covers 14 residues. CDR3 DNA: TGCGCCAGCACCGATATACAGGGGGCCGGTGAGCAGTTCTTC. Translating it yields CASTDIQGAGEQFF.

The CDR3 DNA is TGCGCCAGCACAACATTTCGGGGAGGGATGAACACTGAAGCTTTCTTT. Amino acids: CASTTFRGGMNTEAFF. The V and J genes are TRBV10-2 and TRBJ1-1; D is uncertain. Trimming pared 7 bases from V and 0 bases from J, leaving 18 bases between. The CDR3 contains 16 residues. Germline V gives CDR1 WSHSY, CDR2 SAAADI.

At least ten counts were recorded for this clone. The chain has TRBV7-2 and TRBJ2-1, with TRBD2 matching over 7 bases. The CDR3 sequence is 14 residues long. J gave up 10 bases and V 5 bases, and 11 bases lay outside the gene matches. Per the germline V gene, CDR1 is SGHTA and CDR2 is FQGNSA. CDR3 sequence (DNA): TGTGCCAGCAGCCTGGGGACTACCTTAACAGAGCAGTTCTTC. It specifies CASSLGTTLTEQFF.

This chain links TRBV5-4 with TRBJ1-1, with 11 bases fitting TRBD1. Germline CDR1 and CDR2: SGHNT and YYREEE (reference sequence). The ends lost 5 bases at V and 6 bases at J; junction bases unmatched: 9. The length of the CDR3 is 15 residues. The CDR3 spells CASRRGQGGDAEAFF. The DNA for the CDR3 is TGTGCCAGCAGGCGGGGACAGGGGGGTGACGCTGAAGCTTTCTTT. The full variable domain, completed using reference TRBV5-4 and TRBJ1-1, is ETGVTQSPTHLIKTRGQQVTLRCSSQSGHNTVSWYQQALGQGPQFIFQYYREEENGRGNFPPRFSGLQFPNYSSELNVNALELDDSALYLCASRRGQGGDAEAFFGQGTRLTVV.

This sequence joins TRBV15 and TRBJ2-3; a possible D gene is TRBD2 (6 bases). Germline V CDR1 and CDR2: LNHNV, YYDKDF (reference sequence). V was pared by 0 bases and J by 2 bases, with 9 bases between. The length of the CDR3 is 15 residues. CDR3 nucleotide sequence: TGTGCCACCAGCAGAGAGGGAGGAGCCACAGATACGCAGTATTTT. Its translation: CATSREGGATDTQYF.

V gene TRBV27 combines with J gene TRBJ2-3, with 8 bases that match TRBD2. This CDR3 spans 14 amino acids. Germline V gene sequence: CDR1 MNHEY, CDR2 SMNVEV (reference sequence). The J segment lost 7 bases and the V segment lost 3 bases, leaving 6 bases of the junction unmatched. The CDR3 protein is CASSFDREGYTQYF. Here the CDR3 DNA reads TGTGCCAGCAGTTTCGATCGGGAGGGGTATACGCAGTATTTT.

About this clone itself: An end of the junction differs from the germline gene, which may be a read error. In DNA, the CDR3 is TGCAGCGCTGAATGGAGCTCTGGAAACACCATATATTTT. It translates to CSAEWSSGNTIYF. The chain is built from TRBV29-1 and TRBJ1-3; D unclear. The length of the CDR3 is 13 residues. CDR1 is SQVTM and CDR2 is ANQGSEA in the germline V gene.

This chain uses TRBV5-1 with TRBJ2-5; no clear D gene. In germline, CDR1 is SGHRS, CDR2 YFSETQ. The V end lost 0 bases, the J end lost 1 base, and 10 bases lay between the germline ends. The CDR3 has 15 amino acids. CDR3 protein: CASSLGPGFQETQYF. The CDR3, as DNA: TGCGCCAGCAGCTTGGGCCCGGGCTTCCAAGAGACCCAGTACTTC.

This clone occurred once. The gene calls are TRBV5-1 and TRBJ1-2; unclear D gene. This CDR3 contains 15 residues. Germline V gene data show CDR1 as SGHRS and CDR2 as YFSETQ. V lost 4 bases, J lost 3 bases, and 16 bases lay in between. The CDR3 DNA is TGCGCCAGCAGCCCCGAGGGCTCATTGGACTATGGCTACACCTTC. Protein product: CASSPEGSLDYGYTF.

This chain links TRBV15 with TRBJ2-6; 8 nucleotides line up with TRBD1. V gave up 5 bases and J gave up 0 bases; unmatched junction bases: 3. The V gene's germline CDR1 is LNHNV and CDR2 YYDKDF (reference sequence). This CDR3 spans 16 amino acids. The CDR3 bases are TGTGCCACCAGCCGGGACAGGAGCTCTGGGGCCAACGTCCTGACTTTC. This codes for CATSRDRSSGANVLTF.

V usage is TRBV6-5 and J usage is TRBJ1-5; 9 nucleotides line up with TRBD1. V dropped 10 bases and J dropped 10; count of bases not matched to a gene: 8. Germline lookup yields CDR1 MNHEY and CDR2 SVGAGI. The CDR3 has 12 amino acids. The CDR3 sequence is CATGTGYFPQHF. The CDR3 nucleotides are TGTGCCACCGGGACAGGGTACTTTCCCCAGCATTTT.

This clone has just a few counts. The chain combines TRBV10-3 with TRBJ2-6, with no clear D. The CDR3 has 13 residues. V was cut by 5 bases and J by 2 bases, with 4 bases left in between. Germline V gives CDR1 ENHRY, CDR2 SYGVKD. This chain's CDR3 is CAISPAGANVLTF. The CDR3 DNA follows: TGTGCCATCAGTCCCGCTGGGGCCAACGTCCTGACTTTC.

The chain has TRBV9 and TRBJ2-2, with TRBD2 as a possible D gene (6 bases). The CDR3 consists of 14 residues. Trimming stripped 2 bases from V and 3 bases from J, with 8 bases between. CDR1 SGDLS and CDR2 YYNGEE come from the germline V gene. The CDR3 here is CASSVRDYTGELFF. The CDR3, as DNA: TGTGCCAGCAGCGTCCGGGACTACACCGGGGAGCTGTTTTTT.

The chain joins TRBV11-3 to TRBJ2-1; a possible D gene is TRBD2 (6 bases). This CDR3 is 16 amino acids long. In germline, CDR1 is SGHNT, CDR2 YENEEA. V was shortened by 1 base and J by 8 bases, with 18 bases between the two germline ends. This CDR3 reads CASSLGPGGNRDEQFF. CDR3 bases: TGTGCCAGCAGCTTAGGACCTGGCGGGAATCGGGATGAGCAGTTCTTC.

V and J are TRBV7-6 and TRBJ2-3; D uncertain. Trimming shortened V by 6 bases and J by 2 bases, and 15 bases separated the two germline ends. The CDR3 contains 15 residues. Germline CDR1 is SGHVS and CDR2 is FNYEAQ. In nucleotides, the CDR3 is TGTGCCAGCAGTAAAACCCCTATTCACACAGATACGCAGTATTTT. It codes for CASSKTPIHTDTQYF.